These 11 T cell receptor beta chains share one sample of origin, sequenced in a study of cytomegalovirus exposure and HLA in healthy donors. PCR employed 60 Vbeta and 13 Jbeta primers. Repertoires were generated with immunoSEQ multiplex PCR, while TCRdb's copy carries only in-frame clones and drops some. Among roughly 160,000 clones listed, 70% to 90% were seen once. Sequenced material: PBMCs. The receptors were sampled from a man aged 18 to 30 in good health and CMV-seropositive.

The chain recombines TRBV6-5 with TRBJ1-6; a weak D match, TRBD1 (5 bases). This CDR3 has 16 residues. Trimming removed 4 bases at V and 6 bases at J, with 16 bases between. CDR1 is MNHEY, CDR2 SVGAGI, per germline. The chain's CDR3 is CASSSGLPRLNSPLHF. Here the CDR3 DNA reads TGTGCCAGCAGTTCGGGACTCCCGAGACTTAATTCACCCCTCCACTTT.

The genes are TRBV4-3 and TRBJ2-3, with TRBD2 as a possible D gene (5 bases). Germline assignment: CDR1 LGHNA and CDR2 YSLEER. The V gene lost 4 bases and the J gene lost 5 bases, with 16 bases spanning the gap. The CDR3 contains 15 residues. In nucleotides, the CDR3 is TGCGCCAGCAGCCCGTTTGGGCGGGCGGGAGATACGCAGTATTTT. Its translation: CASSPFGRAGDTQYF.

This clone was seen once. The chain is built from TRBV27 and TRBJ2-1; 7 positions match TRBD2. Germline V gene lookup returns CDR1 MNHEY and CDR2 SMNVEV (reference sequence). This CDR3 region has 14 residues. Losses at the gene ends were 3 bases for V and 7 bases for J; bases not matched to a gene: 6. The CDR3 bases are TGTGCCAGCAGTTTGCCGGGAGGTCCAAATGAGCAGTTCTTC. Its protein product is CASSLPGGPNEQFF.

The rearrangement links TRBV7-7 to TRBJ2-5; possible D gene TRBD1, 6 bases. V gave up 5 bases and J gave up 1 base, with 11 bases separating them. The germline V gene encodes CDR1 SSHAT and CDR2 FNYEAQ (reference sequence). This CDR3 is built from 14 residues. The CDR3 reads CASSPGQSQETQYF. Written as DNA, the CDR3 is TGTGCCAGCAGCCCAGGACAGTCCCAAGAGACCCAGTACTTC.

The J gene is TRBJ2-7, the V gene TRBV5-1, with a possible D match to TRBD1 (6 bases). The V and J ends lost 0 bases and 3 bases respectively, with 7 bases between them. The CDR3 spans 13 residues. From germline, CDR1 is SGHRS and CDR2 YFSETQ. The CDR3: CASSLEGGYEQYF. The DNA for the CDR3 is TGCGCCAGCAGCTTGGAAGGGGGCTACGAGCAGTACTTC.

V and J are TRBV9 and TRBJ1-2; D not resolved. The CDR3 contains 14 residues. The germline V gene encodes CDR1 SGDLS and CDR2 YYNGEE. V gave up 0 bases and J gave up 2 bases, with 8 bases separating them. CDR3 protein: CASSVALKNYGYTF. DNA of the CDR3: TGTGCCAGCAGCGTAGCTCTAAAGAACTATGGCTACACCTTC.

This clone was seen more than once but under ten times. This CDR3 is CASSLGIPNTEAFF. CDR3 nucleotide sequence: TGTGCCAGCAGCTTAGGCATACCGAACACTGAAGCTTTCTTT. This chain uses TRBV7-3 with TRBJ1-1; D not certain. Trimming removed 2 bases from V and 1 base from J, with 8 bases in between. The germline V gene has CDR1 SGHTA and CDR2 FQGTGA. This CDR3 has 14 amino acids.

The table lists this clone with a count of one. The chain recombines TRBV6-1 with TRBJ2-3, with 9 bases aligning to TRBD2. V trimming: 5 bases; J trimming: 2 bases; junction bases outside the gene matches: 5. The germline V gene encodes CDR1 MNHNS and CDR2 SASEGT. This CDR3 region has 15 residues. Written as DNA, the CDR3 is TGTGCCAGCAGTTCAAGCGGGGGGCCCACAGATACGCAGTATTTT. Translating it yields CASSSSGGPTDTQYF.

The J gene is TRBJ2-1, the V gene TRBV6-1; the match to TRBD2 covers 8 bases. CDR3 length: 14 residues. V was pared by 0 bases and J by 13 bases, with 8 bases of the junction left unmatched. In germline, CDR1 is MNHNS, CDR2 SASEGT. The CDR3 loop is CASSEAPSGGIQFF. CDR3 nucleotide sequence: TGTGCCAGCAGTGAAGCGCCCAGCGGGGGAATCCAGTTCTTC.

The chain carries TRBV5-1 and TRBJ2-3; 10 bases map to TRBD2. CDR3 length: 15 amino acids. V was clipped by 4 bases and J by 7 bases; unmatched bases: 9. Germline CDR1 reads SGHRS; CDR2 reads YFSETQ. The CDR3 nucleotides are TGCGCCAGCAGCCCGGGAGCGGGGGGGCCAAATACGCAGTATTTT. The encoded protein is CASSPGAGGPNTQYF.

The table lists this clone with a few counts. The chain has TRBV6-5 and TRBJ2-7, with 7 positions matching TRBD1. V shed 9 bases, J shed 5 bases, and the junction held 4 bases outside the gene matches. Germline V gene data show CDR1 as MNHEY and CDR2 as SVGAGI. The length of the CDR3 is 11 residues. In DNA, the CDR3 is TGTGCCAGTGAAGGGGGCCACGAGCAGTACTTC. Translating gives CASEGGHEQYF.